Each of the 25 T cell receptor beta chains below was sequenced from the same sample in a study of blood T cell repertoires in COVID-19. Sequencing used immunoSEQ multiplex PCR; TCRdb keeps in-frame clones, though not all of them. The sample carries approximately 110,000 clones, 75% to 90% recorded once. Source material: peripheral blood. Source of these receptors: a woman in her 70s with acute or convalescent COVID-19.

J is TRBJ1-5 and V is TRBV6-5, with TRBD1 as a possible D gene (5 bases). Per germline, CDR1 MNHEY and CDR2 SVGAGI. The CDR3 has 13 residues. Trimming took off 8 bases at V and 2 bases at J, with 10 bases between the two ends. CDR3 in DNA: TGTGCCAGCTCACTGGGGCGCAATCAGCCCCAGCATTTT. Protein product: CASSLGRNQPQHF.

The gene calls are TRBV28 and TRBJ2-3; a weak D match, TRBD2 (6 bases). The V end was cut by 3 bases, the J end by 2 bases, with 12 bases between. From germline, CDR1 is MDHEN and CDR2 SYDVKM. This CDR3 region has 15 residues. CDR3 region: CASSFSGGSTDTQYF. CDR3 nucleotides: TGTGCCAGCAGTTTTTCTGGAGGGTCCACAGATACGCAGTATTTT.

This sequence joins TRBV4-2 and TRBJ1-2; unclear D gene. Germline V gene sequence: CDR1 LGHNA, CDR2 YNFKEQ. Deletions cut 1 base from V and 8 bases from J, with 11 bases between. The CDR3 is 13 amino acids. The CDR3 DNA follows: TGTGCCAGCAGCCAAGTCGAGGTTCGGGGCTACACCTTC. Translation gives CASSQVEVRGYTF.

In the case of this clone: The sample has other DNA sequences that encode this CDR3 too. The chain has TRBV5-1 and TRBJ1-1, with 8 bases identical to TRBD1. The V segment lost 2 bases and the J segment 4 bases; nucleotides outside the gene matches: 4. The CDR3 length is 14 residues. Germline CDR1 reads SGHRS; CDR2 reads YFSETQ. The CDR3 DNA reads as TGCGCCAGCAGCTTTTCTACAGGGGGCACTGAAGCTTTCTTT. Protein product: CASSFSTGGTEAFF.

This clone was found a few times. The chain is built from TRBV5-1 and TRBJ2-2; 11 bases match TRBD2. The germline CDR1 and CDR2 sequences are SGHRS and YFSETQ. V lost 1 base and J lost 4; bases outside the gene matches: 9. The CDR3 sequence is 18 residues long. DNA for the CDR3: TGCGCCAGCAGCTTGTTCCTAGCGGGGGGACGTGGCACCGGGGAGCTGTTTTTT. The encoded protein is CASSLFLAGGRGTGELFF.

This chain joins TRBV3-1 (or the pseudogene TRBV3-2) and TRBJ1-1; 7 bases map to TRBD1. The germline V gene has CDR1 LGHDT and CDR2 YNNKEL (reference sequence). Trimming cost V 5 bases and J 3 bases; bases outside gene matches: 6. The CDR3 runs 14 residues. CDR3 loop: CASSAGQRDTEAFF. CDR3 nucleotides: TGTGCCAGCAGCGCGGGACAGAGAGACACTGAAGCTTTCTTT.

This rearrangement joins TRBV11-2 to TRBJ1-1; D uncertain. CDR3 length: 14 residues. V lost 1 base and J 8 bases, leaving 14 bases between the germline ends. In germline, CDR1 is SGHAT, CDR2 FQNNGV. Written as DNA, the CDR3 is TGTGCCAGCAGCTTAGCCCTTTCTCGGTACGAAGCTTTCTTT. It encodes CASSLALSRYEAFF.

This clone was found a few times. The rearrangement links TRBV3-1 (or the pseudogene TRBV3-2) to TRBJ2-7; 7 bases match TRBD1. V dropped 4 bases and J dropped 3; count of bases not matched to a gene: 9. Per the germline V gene, CDR1 is LGHDT and CDR2 is YNNKEL (reference sequence). This CDR3 comprises 15 residues. The CDR3 coding sequence is TGTGCCAGCAGCCTCCGCGGACAGGAATACTACGAGCAGTACTTC. Translated, it gives CASSLRGQEYYEQYF.

J is TRBJ2-1 and V is TRBV7-9; maybe TRBD2 (6 bases). V dropped 4 bases and J dropped 0 bases, with 10 bases sitting between them. CDR1 and CDR2 from the germline V gene are SEHNR and FQNEAQ (reference sequence). The CDR3 totals 15 residues. CDR3 nucleotides: TGTGCCAGCAGCTCCCGGGGGAGCTCCTACAATGAGCAGTTCTTC. Encoded protein: CASSSRGSSYNEQFF.

The chain has TRBV19 and TRBJ2-7, with D possibly TRBD1 on 5 matching bases. Trimming removed 4 bases at V and 5 bases at J, with 18 bases between. Germline CDR1 LNHDA, CDR2 SQIVND (reference sequence). The CDR3 spans 15 residues. CDR3: CASSTEGLDRNEQYF. The CDR3 DNA is TGTGCCAGTAGTACCGAAGGGTTAGACAGAAACGAGCAGTACTTC.

This clone was seen only a few times. The rearrangement joins TRBV19 to TRBJ2-1; 12 bases are shared with TRBD2. V shed 6 bases, J shed 2 bases, and the junction held 2 bases outside the gene matches. The CDR3 loop spans 15 amino acids. The germline gives CDR1 LNHDA, CDR2 SQIVND (reference sequence). The CDR3 here is CASRRLAGAYNEQFF. DNA for the CDR3: TGTGCCAGTAGAAGACTAGCGGGAGCCTACAATGAGCAGTTCTTC.

A remark on this clone: Within the sample, other DNA sequences also encode this same CDR3. The chain uses TRBV11-2 and TRBJ2-7; D may correspond to TRBD1 or TRBD2 (6 bases each). The CDR3 sequence is 14 residues long. Germline V gene sequence: CDR1 SGHAT, CDR2 FQNNGV. V was cut by 5 bases and J by 0 bases, with 11 bases left in between. CDR3 in DNA: TGTGCCAGCAGCCTAGGAGGGGGCTCCTACGAGCAGTACTTC. This translates into CASSLGGGSYEQYF. Complete variable domain (other parts from reference TRBV11-2 and TRBJ2-7): EAGVAQSPRYKIIEKRQSVAFWCNPISGHATLYWYQQILGQGPKLLIQFQNNGVVDDSQLPKDRFSAERLKGVDSTLKIQPAKLEDSAVYLCASSLGGGSYEQYFGPGTRLTVT.

The chain carries TRBV3-1 (or the pseudogene TRBV3-2) and TRBJ2-1, with D unclear. V dropped 0 bases and J dropped 0 bases, with 6 bases sitting between them. The CDR3 extends over 15 amino acids. The germline V gene encodes CDR1 LGHDT and CDR2 YNNKEL (reference sequence). The CDR3 loop is CASSQEPSSYNEQFF. In nucleotides, the CDR3 is TGTGCCAGCAGCCAAGAGCCTAGCTCCTACAATGAGCAGTTCTTC.

The chain uses TRBV7-8 and TRBJ2-1, with D unclear. CDR3 length: 15 amino acids. Trimming shortened V by 5 bases and J by 6 bases, and 17 bases separated the two germline ends. Germline CDR1 is SGHVS and CDR2 is FQNEAQ. This CDR3 reads CASSPFGEPINEQFF. CDR3 DNA sequence: TGTGCCAGCAGCCCCTTTGGTGAGCCTATCAATGAGCAGTTCTTC.

The chain has TRBV5-1 and TRBJ2-3, with 12 bases lining up with TRBD2. The germline V gene has CDR1 SGHRS and CDR2 YFSETQ. The junction had 6 bases not matched to a gene; V was cut back by 1 base and J by 0 bases. The CDR3 length is 18 residues. The DNA for the CDR3 is TGCGCCAGCAGCTTGAGGCTAGCGGGGGGGTCGAGCACAGATACGCAGTATTTT. Encoded protein: CASSLRLAGGSSTDTQYF.

The V gene is TRBV6-5, the J gene TRBJ1-1; maybe TRBD1 (6 bases). Germline lookup yields CDR1 MNHEY and CDR2 SVGAGI. V was pared by 0 bases and J by 4 bases, with 12 bases between. CDR3 length: 15 amino acids. The CDR3 protein is CASSYSILDSTEAFF. The CDR3 coding sequence is TGTGCCAGCAGTTACTCCATCCTGGACAGCACTGAAGCTTTCTTT.

The chain combines TRBV5-1 with TRBJ2-5; possibly TRBD1 for D (6 bases). From germline, CDR1 is SGHRS and CDR2 YFSETQ. The CDR3 is 14 amino acids. V gave up 4 bases and J gave up 0 bases, with 10 bases separating them. CDR3 region: CASSDQGNQETQYF. The CDR3 region has the DNA TGCGCCAGCAGCGACCAGGGGAACCAAGAGACCCAGTACTTC.

The V call is TRBV5-1, the J call TRBJ2-6; 8 bases agree with TRBD2. The CDR3 runs 19 residues. Germline values: CDR1 SGHRS, CDR2 YFSETQ. V trimming: 4 bases; J trimming: 0 bases; junction bases outside the gene matches: 12. The CDR3 sequence: CASSPGEGTRFSGANVLTF. CDR3 DNA sequence: TGCGCCAGCAGCCCCGGGGAGGGGACTAGATTCTCTGGGGCCAACGTCCTGACTTTC.

This clone occurred a few times. The chain carries TRBV11-2 and TRBJ2-1, with D maybe TRBD2 (6 bases). CDR1 is SGHAT and CDR2 is FQNNGV in the germline V gene. Trimming took off 5 bases at V and 8 bases at J, with 13 bases between the two ends. The CDR3 contains 13 residues. The CDR3 is CASSIGTGYEQFF. In nucleotides, the CDR3 is TGTGCCAGCAGCATCGGGACTGGCTATGAGCAGTTCTTC. The whole variable domain, remainder taken from reference TRBV11-2 and TRBJ2-1, is EAGVAQSPRYKIIEKRQSVAFWCNPISGHATLYWYQQILGQGPKLLIQFQNNGVVDDSQLPKDRFSAERLKGVDSTLKIQPAKLEDSAVYLCASSIGTGYEQFFGPGTRLTVL.

This clone was detected only once. The rearrangement joins TRBV29-1 to TRBJ2-7; 11 bases agree with TRBD2. The CDR3 consists of 13 residues. The V gene end was trimmed by 6 bases and the J gene end by 7 bases; junction bases not matched to a gene: 8. Germline CDR1 and CDR2: SQVTM and ANQGSEA. The CDR3 coding sequence is TGCAGCGTCGGGACTAGCGGAACGAGGGAGCAGTACTTC. This codes for CSVGTSGTREQYF.

The chain recombines TRBV5-6 with TRBJ2-2; 8 bases fit TRBD1. After removal of 4 bases from V and 8 bases from J, the junction contained 16 bases not matched to a gene. This CDR3 spans 17 amino acids. Germline V CDR1 and CDR2: SGHDT, YYEEEE. This CDR3 is CASSPARTGRLSGELFF. As DNA, the CDR3 is TGTGCCAGCAGCCCTGCCCGGACAGGGAGATTGTCGGGGGAGCTGTTTTTT.

In its sample, this clone was seen once. The chain employs TRBV7-9 and TRBJ2-5; D may be TRBD2 (5 bases). The CDR3 has 13 amino acids. Deletions cut 1 base from V and 8 bases from J, with 11 bases between. Germline CDR1 and CDR2: SEHNR and FQNEAQ (reference sequence). The CDR3 bases are TGTGCCAGCAGCTTAGGAGTTAGCGACACCCAGTACTTC. Encoded protein: CASSLGVSDTQYF.

The rearrangement links TRBV19 to TRBJ1-2; a weak D match, TRBD1 (5 bases). Trimming cost V 7 bases and J 4 bases, with 13 bases left between them. This CDR3 has 13 residues. Germline CDR1 reads LNHDA; CDR2 reads SQIVND (reference sequence). The CDR3 DNA reads TGTGCCAGTAATACAGGAACCTTCTATGGCTACACCTTC. It translates to CASNTGTFYGYTF.

The rearrangement uses TRBV6-1 and TRBJ1-1; D perhaps matches TRBD1 (5 bases). The CDR3 is 13 amino acids. Trimming shortened V by 2 bases and J by 11 bases, and 15 bases separated the two germline ends. Germline CDR1 and CDR2: MNHNS and SASEGT. CDR3 coding DNA: TGTGCCAGCAGTGAAACCCAACAGGTTCCGGCTTTCTTT. It codes for CASSETQQVPAFF.

The chain links TRBV29-1 to TRBJ2-3; 7 bases are a match to TRBD2. Germline CDR1 and CDR2: SQVTM and ANQGSEA. CDR3 length: 13 residues. DNA of the CDR3: TGCGCTGACAGCGGGGTCCTCACAGATACGCAGTATTTT. Translating gives CADSGVLTDTQYF.